Below, 29 T cell receptor beta chains from the same sample are listed, as sequenced in a study of T cell responses to AZD1222 COVID-19 vaccine. Sequenced by immunoSEQ multiplex PCR; TCRdb stores in-frame clones only, minus some. The table shows around 83,000 clones, with roughly 90% occurring only once. This specimen was peripheral blood, taken on day 0 of AZD1222 vaccination. These receptor sequences come from an adult in good health.

The chain links TRBV6-2 or TRBV6-3 to TRBJ2-1, with 10 positions matching TRBD2. In germline, CDR1 is MNHEY, CDR2 SVGEGT. The CDR3 runs 17 residues. After removal of 0 bases from V and 5 bases from J, the junction contained 7 bases not matched to a gene. The CDR3 sequence is CASSYSSLAGVDNEQFF. The CDR3 DNA reads TGTGCCAGCAGTTACTCGAGCCTAGCGGGAGTGGACAATGAGCAGTTCTTC.

The chain recombines TRBV6-5 with TRBJ2-1; D is uncertain. V lost 5 bases, J lost 7 bases, and 12 bases lay in between. Per the germline V gene, CDR1 is MNHEY and CDR2 is SVGAGI. This CDR3 spans 13 amino acids. DNA for the CDR3: TGTGCCAGCAGTCGAAACCACGGGAATGAGCAGTTCTTC. As protein: CASSRNHGNEQFF.

The chain has TRBV19 and TRBJ1-2; TRBD1 matches at 7 bases. Germline trimming cut 2 bases from V and 7 bases from J; bases unmatched to any gene: 7. Germline CDR1 LNHDA, CDR2 SQIVND (reference sequence). This CDR3 has 14 residues. CDR3 protein: CASSIPDRDGGYTF. In DNA form, the CDR3 reads TGTGCCAGTAGTATACCCGACAGGGACGGTGGCTACACCTTC.

This chain connects TRBV7-2 to TRBJ2-5; tentative D call: TRBD1 (6 bases). Germline V gene data show CDR1 as SGHTA and CDR2 as FQGNSA. V was pared by 4 bases and J by 5 bases, with 17 bases between. This CDR3 has 15 amino acids. The CDR3 sequence is CASSSGTSMLETQYF. DNA of the CDR3: TGTGCCAGCAGCTCCGGGACATCCATGCTGGAGACCCAGTACTTC.

V is TRBV2 and J is TRBJ2-7, with TRBD2 identical over 7 bases. Germline CDR1 reads SNHLY; CDR2 reads FYNNEI. The CDR3 consists of 14 residues. The J segment lost 6 bases and the V segment lost 7 bases, leaving 12 bases of the junction unmatched. This CDR3 reads CASTRARGSIEQYF. In DNA, the CDR3 is TGTGCCAGCACCCGGGCCCGCGGGAGTATCGAGCAGTACTTC. Using reference TRBV2 and TRBJ2-7 for the parts outside the CDR3, the full variable domain is EPEVTQTPSHQVTQMGQEVILRCVPISNHLYFYWYRQILGQKVEFLVSFYNNEISEKSEIFDDQFSVERPDGSNFTLKIRSTKLEDSAMYFCASTRARGSIEQYFGPGTRLTVT.

This clone was picked up a small number of times. The J gene is TRBJ1-1, the V gene TRBV7-8; unclear D gene. The CDR3 contains 17 residues. CDR1 is SGHVS and CDR2 is FQNEAQ in the germline V gene. Trimming cost V 5 bases and J 0 bases, with 19 bases left between them. This CDR3 reads CASSPRALPSMNTEAFF. The CDR3 DNA follows: TGTGCCAGCAGCCCTAGGGCGCTGCCATCAATGAACACTGAAGCTTTCTTT. Using reference TRBV7-8 and TRBJ1-1 for the parts outside the CDR3, the full variable domain is GAGVSQSPRYKVAKRGQDVALRCDPISGHVSLFWYQQALGQGPEFLTYFQNEAQLDKSGLPSDRFFAERPEGSVSTLKIQRTQQEDSAVYLCASSPRALPSMNTEAFFGQGTRLTVV.

This chain links TRBV7-8 with TRBJ2-7; 8 bases match TRBD1. The CDR3 is 16 residues long. Germline values: CDR1 SGHVS, CDR2 FQNEAQ. The V segment lost 6 bases and the J segment 1 base; nucleotides outside the gene matches: 11. CDR3 in DNA: TGTGCCAGCAGGACTCAACCGGGACAGGCATCCTACGAGCAGTACTTC. This codes for CASRTQPGQASYEQYF.

To note about this clone: Other DNA sequences from this sample encode an identical CDR3 as well. V and J are TRBV5-1 and TRBJ1-1; TRBD1 is a possible D gene (5 bases). Deletions cut 2 bases from V and 2 bases from J, with 7 bases between. Germline CDR1 is SGHRS and CDR2 is YFSETQ. The CDR3 is made up of 13 amino acids. The CDR3 sequence: CASSFDRNTEAFF. The CDR3, as DNA: TGCGCCAGCAGCTTCGACAGAAACACTGAAGCTTTCTTT.

The V gene is TRBV10-3, the J gene TRBJ2-7; maybe TRBD2 (6 bases). The V end was cut by 10 bases, the J end by 7 bases, with 11 bases between. Germline-derived CDR1 and CDR2 are ENHRY and SYGVKD. The CDR3 has 10 residues. For the CDR3, the DNA is TGTGCCACCGGGACTCCTGAGCAGTACTTC. It codes for CATGTPEQYF.

CDR3 sequence (DNA): TGTGCCAGCACGGACAGGGCTTACGAGCAGTACTTC. Translation gives CASTDRAYEQYF. V is TRBV2 and J is TRBJ2-7, with 8 bases aligning to TRBD1. Trimming took 7 bases from V and 4 from J; bases not matched to a gene: 3. The length of the CDR3 is 12 residues. Germline V gene data show CDR1 as SNHLY and CDR2 as FYNNEI.

With regard to this clone: Other DNA sequences in the same sample also yield this CDR3. V and J are TRBV18 and TRBJ1-1, with a tentative D call TRBD1 (5 bases). CDR3 length equals 13 residues. V was cut by 5 bases and J by 1 base, with 8 bases left in between. Germline V gives CDR1 KGHSH, CDR2 LQKENI. The DNA for the CDR3 is TGTGCCAGCTCAGAAGGACAGAACACTGAAGCTTTCTTT. This codes for CASSEGQNTEAFF.

The rearrangement links TRBV6-1 to TRBJ1-4, with D perhaps matching TRBD1 (6 bases). Trimming cost V 3 bases and J 8 bases, with 13 bases left between them. The germline gives CDR1 MNHNS, CDR2 SASEGT. The CDR3 covers 14 residues. The CDR3 DNA reads TGTGCCAGCAGTGAGCGCAGGGGAGGAGAAAAACTGTTTTTT. Translation: CASSERRGGEKLFF.

This clone was seen a handful of times. This rearrangement joins TRBV5-1 to TRBJ1-1; D ambiguous. The CDR3 has 15 amino acids. V was clipped by 0 bases and J by 1 base, with 10 bases between them. Germline assignment: CDR1 SGHRS and CDR2 YFSETQ. CDR3 nucleotides: TGCGCCAGCAGCTTGGAGCAGGTCGCGAACACTGAAGCTTTCTTT. This encodes CASSLEQVANTEAFF.

The V call is TRBV19, the J call TRBJ2-3, with 10 bases identical to TRBD1. V was clipped by 6 bases and J by 3 bases; unmatched bases: 3. CDR1 is LNHDA and CDR2 is SQIVND in the germline V gene (reference sequence). The CDR3 length is 14 residues. CDR3 nucleotide sequence: TGTGCCAGTAGGGACAGGGGGAGAACAGATACGCAGTATTTT. Translation gives CASRDRGRTDTQYF. The full variable domain, its missing parts supplied by reference TRBV19 and TRBJ2-3, is DGGITQSPKYLFRKEGQNVTLSCEQNLNHDAMYWYRQDPGQGLRLIYYSQIVNDFQKGDIAEGYSVSREKKESFPLTVTSAQKNPTAFYLCASRDRGRTDTQYFGPGTRLTVL.

The J gene is TRBJ2-7, the V gene TRBV7-2; 9 nucleotides line up with TRBD1. Trimming removed 4 bases from V and 2 bases from J; junction bases left unmatched: 6. The CDR3 length is 15 residues. Looked up from germline, CDR1 is SGHTA and CDR2 is FQGNSA. CDR3 region: CASSSTGTGTYEQYF. DNA of the CDR3: TGTGCCAGCAGCTCGACCGGGACAGGGACCTACGAGCAGTACTTC.

A few counts support this clone. The chain combines TRBV5-4 with TRBJ2-7, with D uncertain. The CDR3 has 11 amino acids. CDR1 is SGHNT, CDR2 YYREEE, per germline (reference sequence). Trimming pared 3 bases from V and 4 bases from J, leaving 5 bases between. CDR3 DNA sequence: TGTGCCAGCAGCTCGGATTACGAGCAGTACTTC. This sequence encodes CASSSDYEQYF.

The genes are TRBV19 and TRBJ1-5, with no clear D. Germline CDR1 reads LNHDA; CDR2 reads SQIVND (reference sequence). V was clipped by 2 bases and J by 7 bases, with 9 bases between them. There are 13 residues in the CDR3. The CDR3 region has the DNA TGTGCCAGTAGTATACTACCCCACCAGCCCCAGCATTTT. It specifies CASSILPHQPQHF.

V is TRBV28 and J is TRBJ2-7; D is undetermined. From germline, CDR1 is MDHEN and CDR2 SYDVKM. The ends were cut back, 2 bases at V and 6 bases at J, with 8 bases in the middle. CDR3 size: 12 residues. The CDR3 protein is CASSLTVAEQYF. Written as DNA, the CDR3 is TGTGCCAGCAGTTTAACGGTAGCCGAGCAGTACTTC.

V and J are TRBV7-2 and TRBJ2-3, with 7 bases aligning to TRBD2. The CDR3 loop spans 14 amino acids. Germline V gene sequence: CDR1 SGHTA, CDR2 FQGNSA. The trim removed 5 bases at V and 6 bases at J, leaving 8 bases unmatched. CDR3 sequence: CASSLSGGIDTQYF. CDR3 DNA sequence: TGTGCCAGCAGCCTCTCCGGGGGGATTGATACGCAGTATTTT. Together with reference TRBV7-2 and TRBJ2-3, the CDR3 gives the full variable domain: GAGVSQSPSNKVTEKGKDVELRCDPISGHTALYWYRQSLGQGLEFLIYFQGNSAPDKSGLPSDRFSAERTGGSVSTLTIQRTQQEDSAVYLCASSLSGGIDTQYFGPGTRLTVL.

The sample holds a few counts of this clone. The sample contains more than one DNA sequence encoding this CDR3. The rearrangement joins TRBV29-1 to TRBJ1-1; D gene unclear. This CDR3 contains 10 residues. CDR1 is SQVTM, CDR2 ANQGSEA, per germline. V dropped 6 bases and J dropped 1 base, with 3 bases sitting between them. The CDR3 sequence: CSVGNTEAFF. In nucleotides, the CDR3 is TGCAGCGTCGGGAACACTGAAGCTTTCTTT. Full variable domain (missing parts from reference TRBV29-1 and TRBJ1-1): SAVISQKPSRDICQRGTSLTIQCQVDSQVTMMFWYRQQPGQSLTLIATANQGSEATYESGFVIDKFPISRPNLTFSTLTVSNMSPEDSSIYLCSVGNTEAFFGQGTRLTVV.

The chain carries TRBV4-3 and TRBJ1-1; D gene uncertain. V lost 1 base and J 3 bases, leaving 15 bases between the germline ends. Germline V gene data show CDR1 as LGHNA and CDR2 as YSLEER. The CDR3 extends over 16 amino acids. The CDR3 spells CASSQATGRWDTEAFF. The DNA for the CDR3 is TGCGCCAGCAGCCAAGCCACTGGGCGGTGGGACACTGAAGCTTTCTTT.

The V gene is TRBV7-8, the J gene TRBJ1-1, with TRBD1 identical over 9 bases. This CDR3 is 13 amino acids long. Germline-derived CDR1 and CDR2 are SGHVS and FQNEAQ. V lost 6 bases to trimming and J lost 10 bases; unmatched junction nucleotides: 9. The CDR3 reads CASRKPGQGGAFF. The CDR3 bases are TGTGCCAGCAGAAAACCGGGACAGGGCGGAGCTTTCTTT.

This clone occurred once. This chain links TRBV6-2 or TRBV6-3 with TRBJ1-3; 7 bases map to TRBD1. The ends lost 6 bases at V and 2 bases at J; junction bases unmatched: 7. The CDR3 spans 15 residues. Looked up from germline, CDR1 is MNHEY and CDR2 is SVGEGT. The CDR3 is CASSSWQGAGNTIYF. CDR3 nucleotide sequence: TGTGCCAGCAGCTCATGGCAGGGGGCTGGAAACACCATATATTTT.

This clone was seen only a few times. The chain is built from TRBV7-2 and TRBJ2-7; 11 positions agree with TRBD2. The germline CDR1 and CDR2 sequences are SGHTA and FQGNSA. CDR3 size: 16 residues. The ends lost 4 bases at V and 3 bases at J; junction bases unmatched: 8. CDR3 in DNA: TGTGCCAGCAGCTCCGGTGACGGGACTAGCGGCTACGAGCAGTACTTC. Its protein is CASSSGDGTSGYEQYF.

The chain has TRBV18 and TRBJ1-1; D ambiguous. Trimming shortened V by 0 bases and J by 3 bases, and 2 bases separated the two germline ends. Germline CDR1 KGHSH, CDR2 LQKENI. CDR3 length: 12 amino acids. The CDR3 DNA reads as TGTGCCAGCTCACCACCCCACACTGAAGCTTTCTTT. It yields the protein CASSPPHTEAFF.

V usage is TRBV7-2 and J usage is TRBJ1-6; D gene unclear. V was clipped by 1 base and J by 5 bases, with 6 bases between them. The germline V gene has CDR1 SGHTA and CDR2 FQGNSA. This CDR3 region has 14 residues. The CDR3 DNA sequence: TGTGCCAGCAGCTTAGAACTGAATAATTCACCCCTCCACTTT. It yields the protein CASSLELNNSPLHF.

This clone occurred a few times. V gene TRBV11-2 combines with J gene TRBJ2-7; 7 bases align to TRBD2. Germline V lookup: CDR1 SGHAT, CDR2 FQNNGV. Trimming took 1 base from V and 0 from J; bases not matched to a gene: 0. This CDR3 has 14 amino acids. The CDR3 reads CASSLGGSSYEQYF. The CDR3 coding sequence is TGTGCCAGCAGCTTAGGCGGGAGCTCCTACGAGCAGTACTTC.

The chain couples TRBV5-4 to TRBJ2-2; weak D call: TRBD1 (6 bases). With 2 bases removed from V and 5 bases from J, the gap between germline ends came to 10 bases. Germline V gene sequence: CDR1 SGHNT, CDR2 YYREEE (reference sequence). The CDR3 loop spans 14 amino acids. CDR3 sequence reads: CASSFDRFTGELFF. CDR3 DNA sequence: TGTGCCAGCAGCTTCGACAGGTTTACCGGGGAGCTGTTTTTT.

Only a few counts were recorded for this clone. This chain connects TRBV12-3 or TRBV12-4 to TRBJ2-7; D remains ambiguous. Trimming removed 3 bases at V and 4 bases at J, with 7 bases between. The CDR3 is 12 amino acids. CDR3 sequence (DNA): TGTGCCAGCAGTTTTGCCTATTACGAGCAGTACTTC. Translating it yields CASSFAYYEQYF.